These 26 T cell receptor beta chains were all obtained from the same sample, sequenced in a study of identical twins. Using its own MiXCR run on the 5' RACE reads, TCRdb lists one record per CDR3 protein. The profile shows around 100,000 distinct CDR3 sequences, 5.9% of them singletons. The material sequenced was memory T cells sorted from blood. These receptors all stem from a woman aged 45-59 years in good health.

This clonotype was seen ten or more times. This chain joins TRBV20-1 and TRBJ2-5, with 9 bases lining up with TRBD2. With V trimmed by 6 bases and J by 4 bases, 15 bases remained unmatched. The V gene's germline CDR1 is DFQATT and CDR2 SNEGSKA (reference sequence). The CDR3 extends over 16 amino acids. The CDR3 loop is CSAQGSGSGVGETQYF. The CDR3 DNA follows: TGCAGTGCCCAGGGTAGCGGGAGCGGAGTAGGAGAGACCCAGTACTTC.

At least ten counts were recorded for this clonotype. The chain couples TRBV5-1 to TRBJ1-4; D remains unclear. Germline CDR1 reads SGHRS; CDR2 reads YFSETQ. Trimming cost V 4 bases and J 3 bases, with 10 bases left between them. The CDR3 sequence is 14 residues long. CDR3 amino acids: CASSTPGSNEKLFF. The CDR3 coding sequence is TGCGCCAGCAGCACACCCGGGTCTAATGAAAAACTGTTTTTT. Drawing the rest from reference TRBV5-1 and TRBJ1-4, the complete variable domain is KAGVTQTPRYLIKTRGQQVTLSCSPISGHRSVSWYQQTPGQGLQFLFEYFSETQRNKGNFPGRFSGRQFSNSRSEMNVSTLELGDSALYLCASSTPGSNEKLFFGSGTQLSVL.

The table lists this clonotype with a few counts. The chain joins TRBV12-3 or TRBV12-4 to TRBJ1-5; 7 bases map to TRBD1. The CDR3 is 17 residues long. The V gene end was trimmed by 2 bases and the J gene end by 2 bases; junction bases not matched to a gene: 9. The CDR3 DNA sequence: TGTGCCAGCAGTTTAAACATCGCCGACAGGGGCAATCAGCCCCAGCATTTT. Translated: CASSLNIADRGNQPQHF.

This clonotype appeared many times. V usage is TRBV12-3 or TRBV12-4 and J usage is TRBJ2-1; the match to TRBD2 covers 13 bases. V was clipped by 6 bases and J by 8 bases; unmatched bases: 16. This CDR3 has 18 amino acids. In DNA, the CDR3 is TGTGCCAGCAGACCTCCAGGCCGGACTAGCGGGAGTAGGTATGAGCAGTTCTTC. Translating gives CASRPPGRTSGSRYEQFF.

This clonotype was counted only a few times. The chain employs TRBV20-1 and TRBJ2-7, with TRBD2 identical over 9 bases. The CDR3 contains 13 residues. Germline assignment: CDR1 DFQATT and CDR2 SNEGSKA (reference sequence). V lost 6 bases to trimming and J lost 1 base; unmatched junction nucleotides: 4. The CDR3 region is CSARTSASYEQYF. Written as DNA, the CDR3 is TGCAGTGCCCGGACTAGCGCTTCCTACGAGCAGTACTTC.

The rearrangement uses TRBV3-1 and TRBJ2-7; TRBD1 might be the D (5 bases). The CDR3 totals 13 residues. Germline V gives CDR1 LGHDT, CDR2 YNNKEL (reference sequence). The germline V and J ends were trimmed by 4 bases and 2 bases, with 9 bases remaining between them. The CDR3 loop is CASSRGSTYEQYF. Written as DNA, the CDR3 is TGTGCCAGCAGCCGGGGCTCTACCTACGAGCAGTACTTC.

This clonotype appeared many times. V is TRBV5-1 and J is TRBJ2-7, with TRBD2 matching over 10 bases. Trimming took 4 bases from V and 5 from J; bases not matched to a gene: 9. CDR3 length: 15 residues. The germline CDR1 and CDR2 sequences are SGHRS and YFSETQ. CDR3: CASSPSSGSPHEQYV. The CDR3 region has the DNA TGCGCCAGCAGCCCCTCTAGCGGGAGTCCCCACGAGCAGTACGTC.

This clonotype was detected many times. The chain carries TRBV19 and TRBJ2-1, with 10 bases aligning to TRBD2. The CDR3 spans 17 residues. The germline gives CDR1 LNHDA, CDR2 SQIVND (reference sequence). V lost 3 bases to trimming and J lost 5 bases; unmatched junction nucleotides: 10. Written as DNA, the CDR3 is TGTGCCAGTAGTATGCGTCTAGCGGGAGATTCCAACAATGAGCAGTTCTTC. This translates into CASSMRLAGDSNNEQFF.

This clonotype was seen a handful of times. The chain links TRBV20-1 to TRBJ1-4; D is ambiguous. The CDR3 is 16 amino acids. Trimming stripped 0 bases from V and 5 bases from J, with 16 bases between. CDR1 is DFQATT and CDR2 is SNEGSKA in the germline V gene (reference sequence). CDR3: CSAREGPALWNEKLFF. CDR3 bases: TGCAGTGCTAGAGAGGGCCCGGCTCTTTGGAATGAAAAACTGTTTTTT.

This clonotype was observed at least ten times. The V call is TRBV28, the J call TRBJ2-3; 7 nucleotides match TRBD1. The V gene end was trimmed by 6 bases and the J gene end by 3 bases; junction bases not matched to a gene: 9. This CDR3 is 15 amino acids long. Germline CDR1 is MDHEN and CDR2 is SYDVKM. CDR3 in amino acids: CASSEQGKGTDTQYF. The CDR3 nucleotides read TGTGCCAGCAGCGAACAGGGGAAGGGTACAGATACGCAGTATTTT.

This clonotype was counted at least ten times. The chain has TRBV14 and TRBJ2-1; D remains unclear. This CDR3 contains 13 residues. Trimming removed 6 bases at V and 6 bases at J, with 12 bases between. Germline assignment: CDR1 SGHDN and CDR2 FVKESK. CDR3 protein: CASRKTLVNEQFF. As DNA, the CDR3 is TGTGCCAGCAGGAAAACCTTAGTCAATGAGCAGTTCTTC.

Many counts were recorded for this clonotype. The V and J genes are TRBV29-1 and TRBJ2-2; D unclear. The length of the CDR3 is 11 residues. CDR1 is SQVTM and CDR2 is ANQGSEA in the germline V gene. The ends were cut back, 7 bases at V and 5 bases at J, with 8 bases in the middle. CDR3 bases: TGCAGCGCCAGGAAGACCGGGGAGCTGTTTTTT. The encoded protein is CSARKTGELFF.

The chain carries TRBV20-1 and TRBJ2-7; tentatively, D is TRBD2 (6 bases). V was shortened by 6 bases and J by 0 bases, with 12 bases between the two germline ends. This CDR3 spans 13 amino acids. Germline CDR1 DFQATT, CDR2 SNEGSKA (reference sequence). The CDR3 protein is CSAGGAVSYEQYF. In DNA, the CDR3 is TGCAGTGCGGGGGGAGCGGTCTCCTACGAGCAGTACTTC.

This clonotype came up many times. CDR3 coding DNA: TGCGCCAGCAGCTGGAACCTCTACGAGCAGTACTTC. Translation: CASSWNLYEQYF. This sequence joins TRBV5-1 and TRBJ2-7; D is undetermined. V shed 3 bases and J shed 3 bases, with 7 bases lying between them. This CDR3 comprises 12 residues. CDR1 is SGHRS, CDR2 YFSETQ, per germline.

Ten or more counts support this clonotype. This rearrangement joins TRBV4-1 to TRBJ2-2; D perhaps matches TRBD2 (6 bases). V lost 6 bases to trimming and J lost 1 base, with 12 bases between them. CDR1 and CDR2 (germline): MGHRA, YSYEKL. The CDR3 contains 15 residues. CDR3: CASRLGRGNTGELFF. The CDR3 coding sequence is TGCGCCAGCAGACTAGGGCGGGGGAACACCGGGGAGCTGTTTTTT.

There are many counts of this clonotype. The rearrangement links TRBV5-1 to TRBJ2-3; D gene ambiguous. Germline V gene lookup returns CDR1 SGHRS and CDR2 YFSETQ. Trimming cost V 0 bases and J 2 bases, with 10 bases left between them. This CDR3 has 15 amino acids. The CDR3 spells CASSLGPSVTDTQYF. CDR3 sequence (DNA): TGCGCCAGCAGCTTGGGACCCAGCGTCACAGATACGCAGTATTTT.

In its sample, this clonotype was seen a few times. The CDR3 sequence is CSAREFGAYTDTQYF. As DNA, the CDR3 is TGCAGTGCTAGAGAATTCGGAGCTTACACAGATACGCAGTATTTT. The chain couples TRBV20-1 to TRBJ2-3; D gene unclear. V was clipped by 0 bases and J by 2 bases, with 12 bases between them. Germline CDR1 is DFQATT and CDR2 is SNEGSKA (reference sequence). This CDR3 has 15 amino acids.

This clonotype was counted a few times. The chain employs TRBV6-1 and TRBJ2-7; D may be TRBD2 (5 bases). Germline V gene lookup returns CDR1 MNHNS and CDR2 SASEGT. The length of the CDR3 is 11 residues. The CDR3 loop is CASGSSYEQYF. For the CDR3, the DNA is TGTGCGAGCGGCAGCTCCTACGAGCAGTACTTC.

This clonotype was counted at least ten times. CDR3 DNA: TGCGCCAGCAGCCCGGGACAGGGGACTGAAGCTTTCTTT. Amino acid sequence: CASSPGQGTEAFF. The V call is TRBV5-1, the J call TRBJ1-1, with 10 bases matching TRBD1. Germline lookup yields CDR1 SGHRS and CDR2 YFSETQ. The CDR3 covers 13 residues. With 4 bases clipped from V and 5 bases from J, the junction kept 2 bases outside the gene matches.

In its sample, this clonotype was seen many times. The gene calls are TRBV4-1 and TRBJ2-2, with D maybe TRBD2 (6 bases). This CDR3 comprises 14 residues. V was pared by 6 bases and J by 1 base, with 9 bases between. Per germline, CDR1 MGHRA and CDR2 YSYEKL. The CDR3, as DNA: TGCGCCAGCAGAGGTAGCGGGAACACCGGGGAGCTGTTTTTT. It encodes CASRGSGNTGELFF.

This clonotype was detected ten times or more. The chain joins TRBV20-1 to TRBJ2-1; tentatively, D is TRBD2 (5 bases). Germline assignment: CDR1 DFQATT and CDR2 SNEGSKA (reference sequence). There are 18 residues in the CDR3. With 1 base removed from V and 0 bases from J, the gap between germline ends came to 19 bases. CDR3 DNA sequence: TGCAGTGCTAGAGGGCTAGCTTTTTCCCATAGCTCCTACAATGAGCAGTTCTTC. It yields the protein CSARGLAFSHSSYNEQFF.

The J gene is TRBJ2-2, the V gene TRBV11-2, with TRBD1 as a possible D gene (6 bases). V dropped 6 bases and J dropped 9 bases, with 11 bases sitting between them. CDR1 SGHAT and CDR2 FQNNGV come from the germline V gene. The CDR3 contains 12 residues. The CDR3 spells CASRGHTWELFF. Written as DNA, the CDR3 is TGTGCCAGCAGGGGACACACATGGGAGCTGTTTTTT.

The chain uses TRBV11-2 and TRBJ2-2; D might be TRBD1 (6 bases). V dropped 5 bases and J dropped 1 base, with 11 bases sitting between them. There are 15 residues in the CDR3. Germline loops: CDR1 SGHAT, CDR2 FQNNGV. DNA of the CDR3: TGTGCCAGCAGCCCCGGACAGATGAACACCGGGGAGCTGTTTTTT. Its protein product is CASSPGQMNTGELFF.

This clonotype has a count of ten or more. This chain joins TRBV6-5 and TRBJ1-2; 7 bases align to TRBD1. CDR1 is MNHEY and CDR2 is SVGAGI in the germline V gene. This CDR3 is 17 amino acids long. The J segment lost 8 bases and the V segment lost 5 bases, leaving 20 bases of the junction unmatched. The CDR3 reads CASSTKRDRVVVGGYTF. The CDR3 region has the DNA TGTGCCAGCAGTACAAAAAGGGACAGAGTTGTCGTTGGGGGCTACACCTTC.

At least ten counts were recorded for this clonotype. The chain links TRBV11-2 to TRBJ2-5; TRBD1 or TRBD2 may be the D gene (5 bases each). Germline CDR1 is SGHAT and CDR2 is FQNNGV. The CDR3 has 13 amino acids. Trimming left V 5 bases short and J 3 bases short, with 10 bases between. The CDR3, as DNA: TGTGCCAGCAGCCGGGGACGAGAAGAGACCCAGTACTTC. Protein: CASSRGREETQYF.

This clonotype was recorded many times. The J gene is TRBJ2-3, the V gene TRBV4-1; TRBD1 matches 8 bases. This CDR3 has 13 residues. The V gene's germline CDR1 is MGHRA and CDR2 YSYEKL. V dropped 3 bases and J dropped 14; count of bases not matched to a gene: 10. The CDR3 reads CASSHYRGTPPYF. The CDR3 DNA is TGCGCCAGCAGCCACTACAGGGGGACGCCGCCGTATTTT.